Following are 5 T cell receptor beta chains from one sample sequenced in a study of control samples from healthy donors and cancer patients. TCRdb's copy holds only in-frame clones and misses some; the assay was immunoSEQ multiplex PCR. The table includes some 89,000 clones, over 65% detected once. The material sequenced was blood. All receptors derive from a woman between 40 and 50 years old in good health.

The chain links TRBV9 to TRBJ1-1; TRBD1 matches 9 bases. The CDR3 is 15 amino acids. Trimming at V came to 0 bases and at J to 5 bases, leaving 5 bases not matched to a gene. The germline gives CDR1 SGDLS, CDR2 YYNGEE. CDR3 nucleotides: TGTGCCAGCAGCGTAGTTAGTGGACAGGGGACTGAAGCTTTCTTT. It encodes CASSVVSGQGTEAFF.

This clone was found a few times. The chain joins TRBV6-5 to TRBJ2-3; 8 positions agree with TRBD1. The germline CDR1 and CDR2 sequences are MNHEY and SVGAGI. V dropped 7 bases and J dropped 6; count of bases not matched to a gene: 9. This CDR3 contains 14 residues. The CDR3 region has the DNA TGTGCCAGCAATAAGGACAGGGACGAGGATACGCAGTATTTT. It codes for CASNKDRDEDTQYF.

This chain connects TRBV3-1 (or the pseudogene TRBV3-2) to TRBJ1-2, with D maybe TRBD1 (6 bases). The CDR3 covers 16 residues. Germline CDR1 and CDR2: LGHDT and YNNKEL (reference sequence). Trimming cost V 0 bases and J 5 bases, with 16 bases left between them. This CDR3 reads CASSQDLRGIGYGYTF. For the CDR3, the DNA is TGTGCCAGCAGCCAAGATCTCAGGGGAATAGGATATGGCTACACCTTC.

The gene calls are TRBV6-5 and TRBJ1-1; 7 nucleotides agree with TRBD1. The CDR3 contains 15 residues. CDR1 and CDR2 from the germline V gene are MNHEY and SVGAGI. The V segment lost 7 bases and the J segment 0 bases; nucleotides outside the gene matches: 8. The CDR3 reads CASTQTGNMNTEAFF. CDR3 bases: TGTGCCAGCACCCAGACAGGGAACATGAACACTGAAGCTTTCTTT.

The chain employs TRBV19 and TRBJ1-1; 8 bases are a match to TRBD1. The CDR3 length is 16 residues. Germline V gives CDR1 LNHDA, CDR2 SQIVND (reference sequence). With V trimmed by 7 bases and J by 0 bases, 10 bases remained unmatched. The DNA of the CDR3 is TGTGCCAGTATCCTAAAGACAGGGGTGATGAACACTGAAGCTTTCTTT. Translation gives CASILKTGVMNTEAFF.